This is a list of T cell receptor beta chains from one sample in a study of T cells in tuberculosis. Measured with immunoSEQ multiplex PCR; TCRdb has only the in-frame clones, and not every one. The sample has around 33,000 clones, approximately 90% seen once. The starting material was PBMCs, obtained at tuberculosis diagnosis. Receptors were obtained from an adult with tuberculosis. Some clones in this sample may be carry-over from other donors' samples. Both conserved end residues are part of each CDR3. The order of the fields is V gene, clone size, J gene, D gene, CDR3 protein, CDR3 DNA. D genes are given only for firm matches. Expanded clones are given a class, and other clones once, few, many or no size at all.

v_call: TRBV6-6; clone_size: NA; j_call: TRBJ1-5; d_call: NA; cdr3_aa: CASSYPTGRSAQPQHF; cdr3_nt: TGTGCCAGCAGTTACCCGACCGGGAGGAGTGCGCAGCCCCAGCATTTT
v_call: TRBV4-1; clone_size: NA; j_call: TRBJ2-6; d_call: NA; cdr3_aa: CASSPRDSSSGANVLTF; cdr3_nt: TGCGCCAGCAGCCCGCGTGACAGTTCCTCTGGGGCCAACGTCCTGACTTTC
v_call: TRBV10-1; clone_size: NA; j_call: TRBJ2-5; d_call: TRBD1; cdr3_aa: CASSGGQAQYF; cdr3_nt: TGCGCCAGCAGTGGGGGACAGGCCCAGTACTTC
v_call: TRBV7-2; clone_size: once; j_call: TRBJ1-3; d_call: TRBD1; cdr3_aa: CASSPGQVGDGNTIYF; cdr3_nt: TGTGCCAGCAGCCCAGGACAGGTTGGAGACGGAAACACCATATATTTT
v_call: TRBV5-1; clone_size: NA; j_call: TRBJ2-1; d_call: TRBD1; cdr3_aa: CASSLAWTGGPYNEQFF; cdr3_nt: TGCGCCAGCAGCTTGGCCTGGACAGGGGGCCCTTACAATGAGCAGTTCTTC
v_call: TRBV27; clone_size: NA; j_call: TRBJ1-5; d_call: TRBD1; cdr3_aa: CASSTHRGSSSQPQHF; cdr3_nt: TGTGCCAGCAGTACCCACAGGGGGTCAAGCAGTCAGCCCCAGCATTTT
v_call: TRBV10-3; clone_size: NA; j_call: TRBJ1-1; d_call: NA; cdr3_aa: CAIGGNPEAFF; cdr3_nt: TGTGCCATCGGAGGGAATCCTGAAGCTTTCTTT
v_call: TRBV27; clone_size: NA; j_call: TRBJ2-2; d_call: NA; cdr3_aa: CASSLGQNTGELFF; cdr3_nt: TGTGCCAGCAGTTTAGGACAGAACACCGGGGAGCTGTTTTTT
v_call: TRBV7-2; clone_size: NA; j_call: TRBJ2-7; d_call: NA; cdr3_aa: CASSSAAGTYEQYF; cdr3_nt: TGTGCCAGCAGCTCCGCGGCAGGGACCTACGAGCAGTACTTC
v_call: TRBV11-1; clone_size: NA; j_call: TRBJ2-3; d_call: TRBD2; cdr3_aa: CASSLGRRGSTDTQYF; cdr3_nt: TGTGCCAGCAGCTTAGGTCGGCGGGGGTCCACAGATACGCAGTATTTT
v_call: TRBV10-3; clone_size: NA; j_call: TRBJ1-1; d_call: TRBD1; cdr3_aa: CATTIQGGNTEAFF; cdr3_nt: TGTGCCACCACAATCCAGGGGGGAAACACTGAAGCTTTCTTT
v_call: TRBV7-9; clone_size: NA; j_call: TRBJ2-1; d_call: NA; cdr3_aa: CASSLLGGIGNEQFF; cdr3_nt: TGTGCCAGCAGCTTACTTGGGGGCATTGGCAATGAGCAGTTCTTC
v_call: TRBV6-1; clone_size: NA; j_call: TRBJ1-1; d_call: NA; cdr3_aa: CASSVRQLNTEAFF; cdr3_nt: TGTGCCAGCAGTGTAAGACAGTTGAACACTGAAGCTTTCTTT
v_call: TRBV6-6; clone_size: NA; j_call: TRBJ1-1; d_call: NA; cdr3_aa: CASSYSAHRNTEAFF; cdr3_nt: TGTGCCAGCAGTTACTCGGCACACCGGAACACTGAAGCTTTCTTT
v_call: TRBV2; clone_size: NA; j_call: TRBJ2-2; d_call: NA; cdr3_aa: CASSEEGMGWTGELFF; cdr3_nt: TGTGCCAGCAGTGAAGAGGGGATGGGGTGGACCGGGGAGCTGTTTTTT
v_call: TRBV7-3; clone_size: NA; j_call: TRBJ2-2; d_call: NA; cdr3_aa: CASRSTGELFF; cdr3_nt: TGTGCCAGCAGATCAACCGGGGAGCTGTTTTTT
v_call: TRBV18; clone_size: NA; j_call: TRBJ2-7; d_call: NA; cdr3_aa: CASSLPGVSYEQYF; cdr3_nt: TGTGCCAGCTCACTCCCAGGGGTGTCCTACGAGCAGTACTTC
v_call: TRBV21-1; clone_size: NA; j_call: TRBJ2-6; d_call: NA; cdr3_aa: CASNLSSPGGPSGANVLTF; cdr3_nt: TGTGCCAGCAATCTATCCTCTCCGGGGGGCCCCTCTGGGGCCAACGTCCTGACTTTC
v_call: TRBV2; clone_size: NA; j_call: TRBJ2-3; d_call: TRBD1; cdr3_aa: CASRRQGSTDTQYF; cdr3_nt: TGTGCCAGCAGGAGACAGGGAAGCACAGATACGCAGTATTTT
v_call: TRBV5-1; clone_size: NA; j_call: TRBJ2-3; d_call: NA; cdr3_aa: CASSLGTGTDTQYF; cdr3_nt: TGCGCCAGCAGCTTGGGAACGGGAACAGATACGCAGTATTTT
v_call: TRBV11-2; clone_size: NA; j_call: TRBJ2-1; d_call: NA; cdr3_aa: CASSSYRVGEQFF; cdr3_nt: TGTGCCAGCAGCTCCTACAGGGTAGGGGAGCAGTTCTTC
v_call: TRBV7-9; clone_size: NA; j_call: TRBJ1-1; d_call: NA; cdr3_aa: CASSYPGRRAEAFF; cdr3_nt: TGTGCCAGCAGCTATCCAGGGAGGAGGGCTGAAGCTTTCTTT
v_call: TRBV6-5; clone_size: NA; j_call: TRBJ1-3; d_call: NA; cdr3_aa: CASSYTTGFGNTIYF; cdr3_nt: TGTGCCAGCAGTTACACAACAGGGTTTGGAAACACCATATATTTT
v_call: TRBV5-1; clone_size: NA; j_call: TRBJ2-1; d_call: TRBD1; cdr3_aa: CASSVPGTGYNEQFF; cdr3_nt: TGCGCCAGCAGCGTCCCCGGGACAGGGTACAATGAGCAGTTCTTC
v_call: TRBV7-8; clone_size: NA; j_call: TRBJ1-2; d_call: NA; cdr3_aa: CASSDRRTPGDGYTF; cdr3_nt: TGTGCCAGCAGCGACCGCCGGACTCCGGGGGATGGCTACACCTTC
v_call: TRBV21-1; clone_size: NA; j_call: TRBJ2-1; d_call: NA; cdr3_aa: CASRAGGHNFGQFF; cdr3_nt: TGTGCCAGCCGGGCGGGGGGGCATAACTTCGGGCAGTTCTTC
v_call: TRBV14; clone_size: once; j_call: TRBJ2-1; d_call: TRBD2; cdr3_aa: CASSPRGAGGLSNEQFF; cdr3_nt: TGTGCCAGCAGCCCGCGCGGAGCGGGGGGGCTGAGTAATGAGCAGTTCTTC
v_call: TRBV5-4; clone_size: NA; j_call: TRBJ2-7; d_call: TRBD1; cdr3_aa: CASSEGQGYLQYF; cdr3_nt: TGTGCCAGCAGCGAGGGACAGGGATATTTGCAGTACTTC
v_call: TRBV7-6; clone_size: NA; j_call: TRBJ2-2; d_call: NA; cdr3_aa: CASSSINTGELFF; cdr3_nt: TGTGCCAGCAGCTCTATTAACACCGGGGAGCTGTTTTTT
v_call: TRBV27; clone_size: NA; j_call: TRBJ1-1; d_call: NA; cdr3_aa: CASSSGQRGNIFTEAFF; cdr3_nt: TGTGCCAGCAGTTCTGGACAGAGGGGAAACATTTTCACTGAAGCTTTCTTT
v_call: TRBV19; clone_size: once; j_call: TRBJ2-7; d_call: NA; cdr3_aa: CASSFGRMEGYEQYF; cdr3_nt: TGTGCCAGTAGTTTCGGACGTATGGAGGGCTACGAGCAGTACTTC
v_call: TRBV2; clone_size: NA; j_call: TRBJ2-5; d_call: TRBD2; cdr3_aa: CASRLTSGGGETQYF; cdr3_nt: TGTGCCAGCAGACTGACTAGCGGGGGGGGTGAGACCCAGTACTTC
v_call: TRBV27; clone_size: NA; j_call: TRBJ2-3; d_call: TRBD2; cdr3_aa: CASSLSASSGGTDTQYF; cdr3_nt: TGTGCCAGCAGTTTATCGGCCTCTAGCGGGGGGACAGATACGCAGTATTTT
v_call: TRBV29-1; clone_size: NA; j_call: TRBJ2-5; d_call: TRBD2; cdr3_aa: CSVVKRGLQETQYF; cdr3_nt: TGCAGCGTTGTTAAGCGGGGGCTCCAAGAGACCCAGTACTTC
v_call: TRBV19; clone_size: NA; j_call: TRBJ1-1; d_call: NA; cdr3_aa: CASSVRGGNTEAFF; cdr3_nt: TGTGCCAGTAGTGTAAGAGGGGGGAACACTGAAGCTTTCTTT
v_call: TRBV19; clone_size: NA; j_call: TRBJ2-7; d_call: TRBD2; cdr3_aa: CASSIVFRTSGDSVGYEQYF; cdr3_nt: TGTGCCAGTAGTATAGTGTTTCGGACTAGCGGGGATTCGGTCGGTTACGAGCAGTACTTC
v_call: TRBV6-1; clone_size: NA; j_call: TRBJ2-3; d_call: TRBD2; cdr3_aa: CASSGRAGGTDTQYF; cdr3_nt: TGTGCCAGCAGTGGGAGAGCGGGGGGGACAGATACGCAGTATTTT
v_call: TRBV6-6; clone_size: NA; j_call: TRBJ2-2; d_call: TRBD1; cdr3_aa: CASSLSLTGGGGELFF; cdr3_nt: TGTGCCAGCAGCCTCTCCCTGACAGGGGGAGGCGGGGAGCTGTTTTTT
v_call: TRBV9; clone_size: NA; j_call: TRBJ2-7; d_call: TRBD1; cdr3_aa: CASSVSLGDRTEQYF; cdr3_nt: TGTGCCAGCAGCGTAAGTCTCGGGGACAGGACTGAGCAGTACTTC
v_call: TRBV30; clone_size: NA; j_call: TRBJ1-2; d_call: NA; cdr3_aa: CAWRKFDSSNYGYTF; cdr3_nt: TGTGCCTGGAGAAAGTTCGACAGTTCTAACTATGGCTACACCTTC
v_call: TRBV6-1; clone_size: NA; j_call: TRBJ1-2; d_call: NA; cdr3_aa: CASSEWSGPNYGYTF; cdr3_nt: TGTGCCAGCAGTGAATGGTCGGGTCCGAACTATGGCTACACCTTC
v_call: TRBV6-5; clone_size: NA; j_call: TRBJ1-6; d_call: NA; cdr3_aa: CASTRGNSPLHF; cdr3_nt: TGTGCCTCAACGCGGGGTAATTCACCCCTCCATTTT